Listed here are 32 T cell receptor beta chains from one sample, sequenced in a study of preoperative IRX-2 immunotherapy in early breast cancer. This table comes from immunoSEQ multiplex PCR, and its TCRdb copy is limited to in-frame clones, with some not included. Here the sample spans over 25,000 clones, approximately 77% being singletons. Treatment denoted: preoperative locoregional IRX-2 cytokine immunotherapy. This specimen consisted of lymph node tissue, obtained after IRX-2 immunotherapy. The receptors stem from a human donor with breast cancer.

This chain uses TRBV11-3 with TRBJ2-5; D gene ambiguous. V was cut by 5 bases and J by 3 bases, with 13 bases left in between. Germline V gives CDR1 SGHNT, CDR2 YENEEA. The CDR3 runs 14 residues. Here the CDR3 DNA reads TGTGCCAGCAGCCGATCCGGACGGAAAGAGACCCAGTACTTC. Its protein is CASSRSGRKETQYF. Looking up the rest from reference TRBV11-3 and TRBJ2-5 gives the full variable domain: EAGVVQSPRYKIIEKKQPVAFWCNPISGHNTLYWYLQNLGQGPELLIRYENEEAVDDSQLPKDRFSAERLKGVDSTLKIQPAELGDSAVYLCASSRSGRKETQYFGPGTRLLVL.

The gene calls are TRBV28 and TRBJ2-3; 8 bases agree with TRBD1. The CDR3 length is 15 residues. After removal of 6 bases from V and 3 bases from J, the junction contained 8 bases not matched to a gene. Germline loops: CDR1 MDHEN, CDR2 SYDVKM. The CDR3 spells CASRYSRGQTDTQYF. The CDR3 DNA follows: TGTGCCAGCAGATACTCCAGGGGGCAAACAGATACGCAGTATTTT.

The chain employs TRBV28 and TRBJ1-1; D is undetermined. The CDR3 is made up of 17 amino acids. The germline V gene encodes CDR1 MDHEN and CDR2 SYDVKM. Trimming cost V 5 bases and J 0 bases, with 19 bases left between them. The CDR3 DNA sequence: TGTGCCAGCAGTCCCGCGGGAGCGTGGGCGGTGAACACTGAAGCTTTCTTT. Its translation is CASSPAGAWAVNTEAFF.

The V and J genes are TRBV29-1 and TRBJ1-2, with D perhaps matching TRBD1 (5 bases). Germline CDR1 and CDR2: SQVTM and ANQGSEA. V lost 4 bases and J lost 2, with 8 bases in between. This CDR3 contains 12 residues. The CDR3 region is CSVGDSNYGYTF. The CDR3 DNA is TGCAGCGTTGGAGACAGCAACTATGGCTACACCTTC.

The rearrangement joins TRBV29-1 to TRBJ2-7; a weak D match, TRBD1 (6 bases). The CDR3 extends over 14 amino acids. V was trimmed by 4 bases and J by 1 base, leaving 14 bases between them. Germline V CDR1 and CDR2: SQVTM, ANQGSEA. The CDR3 is CSVGDPQGSYEQYF. In DNA form, the CDR3 reads TGCAGCGTTGGGGATCCTCAGGGGTCCTACGAGCAGTACTTC.

This chain connects TRBV6-8 to TRBJ2-6; possibly TRBD2 for D (6 bases). Deletions cut 6 bases from V and 1 base from J, with 10 bases between. Germline assignment: CDR1 MNHGY and CDR2 SAAAGT. The CDR3 has 15 residues. The chain's CDR3 is CASRKEGSGANVLTF. CDR3 nucleotides: TGTGCCAGCAGGAAGGAGGGGTCTGGGGCCAACGTCCTGACTTTC.

The count of this clone is one. The chain carries TRBV19 and TRBJ2-2; weak D call: TRBD1 (5 bases). Germline V gene sequence: CDR1 LNHDA, CDR2 SQIVND (reference sequence). Trimming left V 3 bases short and J 4 bases short, with 15 bases between. The CDR3 contains 16 residues. The CDR3 DNA reads TGTGCCAGTAGTATGGAAGGGGCTGATGGCACCGGGGAGCTGTTTTTT. Amino acids: CASSMEGADGTGELFF.

The J gene is TRBJ1-1, the V gene TRBV30, with D unclear. Germline CDR1 GTSNPN, CDR2 SVGIG (reference sequence). This CDR3 has 13 residues. Trimming pared 1 base from V and 3 bases from J, leaving 9 bases between. CDR3 loop: CAWSATEDTEAFF. CDR3 nucleotide sequence: TGTGCCTGGAGTGCTACAGAAGACACTGAAGCTTTCTTT.

The rearrangement joins TRBV6-8 to TRBJ2-7; no clear D gene. The V end was cut by 5 bases, the J end by 2 bases, with 10 bases between. Germline CDR1 is MNHGY and CDR2 is SAAAGT. The CDR3 has 13 amino acids. The CDR3 DNA reads TGTGCCAGCAGTGTGAAAGTAGCCTACGAGCAGTACTTC. It codes for CASSVKVAYEQYF.

This sequence joins TRBV28 and TRBJ2-7; D ambiguous. This CDR3 is 12 amino acids long. CDR1 MDHEN and CDR2 SYDVKM come from the germline V gene. Trimming took off 6 bases at V and 2 bases at J, with 8 bases between the two ends. CDR3 in DNA: TGTGCCAGCAGAGTTCGGCCCTACGAGCAGTACTTC. This gives the protein CASRVRPYEQYF.

This clone appeared a few times. This chain connects TRBV4-1 to TRBJ2-6; the D gene is possibly TRBD2 (5 bases). Deletions cut 2 bases from V and 0 bases from J, with 11 bases between. CDR1 and CDR2 from the germline V gene are MGHRA and YSYEKL. The CDR3 has 17 amino acids. The CDR3 DNA reads TGCGCCAGCAGCCAATGGGCAGGACTCTCTGGGGCCAACGTCCTGACTTTC. It specifies CASSQWAGLSGANVLTF.

This chain connects TRBV6-8 to TRBJ1-1; D is possibly TRBD1 (6 bases). Deletions cut 5 bases from V and 3 bases from J, with 16 bases between. The CDR3 contains 15 residues. In germline, CDR1 is MNHGY, CDR2 SAAAGT. The CDR3 DNA reads as TGTGCCAGCAGTGGGGGTTTGGGGGCCTACACTGAAGCTTTCTTT. Protein sequence: CASSGGLGAYTEAFF.

The count of this clone is one. The chain recombines TRBV5-1 with TRBJ1-1; 7 bases fit TRBD1. Trimming removed 5 bases from V and 11 bases from J; junction bases left unmatched: 21. The CDR3 extends over 16 amino acids. CDR1 SGHRS and CDR2 YFSETQ come from the germline V gene. CDR3: CASSLLGTSGGSMAFF. In DNA form, the CDR3 reads TGCGCCAGCAGTTTGTTAGGAACCTCAGGGGGATCTATGGCTTTCTTT.

As concerns this clone: The germline gene is not matched at one end of the junction; a read error may be the cause. The chain's CDR3 is CAISEVGAVYGYTF. The CDR3, as DNA: TGTGCCATCAGTGAAGTCGGGGCTGTCTATGGCTACACCTTC. The rearrangement uses TRBV6-1 and TRBJ1-2; the D gene is possibly TRBD1 (5 bases). CDR1 is MNHNS and CDR2 is SASEGT in the germline V gene. This CDR3 spans 14 amino acids.

This clone was counted only a few times. The chain links TRBV5-1 to TRBJ2-7; 9 nucleotides match TRBD1. From germline, CDR1 is SGHRS and CDR2 YFSETQ. After removal of 0 bases from V and 6 bases from J, the junction contained 7 bases not matched to a gene. The CDR3 loop spans 15 amino acids. The CDR3 is CASSLGQGVSGEQYF. CDR3 nucleotides: TGCGCCAGCAGCTTGGGACAGGGGGTTTCTGGCGAGCAGTACTTC.

In its sample, this clone was seen a few times. The genes are TRBV19 and TRBJ2-5, with D tentatively TRBD1 (6 bases). The CDR3 runs 14 residues. Trimming cost V 4 bases and J 2 bases, with 11 bases left between them. From germline, CDR1 is LNHDA and CDR2 SQIVND (reference sequence). The chain's CDR3 is CASSTRQVQETQYF. The CDR3 DNA reads TGTGCCAGTAGTACCCGACAGGTACAAGAGACCCAGTACTTC. Together with reference TRBV19 and TRBJ2-5, the CDR3 gives the full variable domain: DGGITQSPKYLFRKEGQNVTLSCEQNLNHDAMYWYRQDPGQGLRLIYYSQIVNDFQKGDIAEGYSVSREKKESFPLTVTSAQKNPTAFYLCASSTRQVQETQYFGPGTRLLVL.

The rearrangement links TRBV5-1 to TRBJ2-1; 10 nucleotides match TRBD1. CDR1 and CDR2 from the germline V gene are SGHRS and YFSETQ. The CDR3 has 16 amino acids. With V trimmed by 0 bases and J by 9 bases, 9 bases remained unmatched. The CDR3, as DNA: TGCGCCAGCAGCTTGGAGTTTAGGGACAGGGGTGGTGAGCAGTTCTTC. This sequence encodes CASSLEFRDRGGEQFF.

This clone has a handful of counts. This chain connects TRBV19 to TRBJ2-2, with a possible D match to TRBD1 (5 bases). The germline V gene encodes CDR1 LNHDA and CDR2 SQIVND (reference sequence). This CDR3 contains 16 residues. V lost 5 bases and J 0 bases, leaving 13 bases between the germline ends. CDR3 region: CASSLMTQANTGELFF. Here the CDR3 DNA reads TGTGCCAGTAGTCTGATGACACAGGCGAACACCGGGGAGCTGTTTTTT.

The rearrangement uses TRBV18 and TRBJ2-2, with 8 bases identical to TRBD1. V was clipped by 0 bases and J by 9 bases; unmatched bases: 6. This CDR3 has 15 amino acids. Germline CDR1 reads KGHSH; CDR2 reads LQKENI. CDR3 DNA sequence: TGTGCCAGCTCACCACCGGGACAGGTCCGGCGGGAGCTGTTTTTT. As protein: CASSPPGQVRRELFF.

This clone came up once. V usage is TRBV6-8 and J usage is TRBJ2-7, with 13 nucleotides matching TRBD2. The germline CDR1 and CDR2 sequences are MNHGY and SAAAGT. J gave up 3 bases and V 6 bases, and 11 bases lay outside the gene matches. CDR3 length equals 17 residues. The CDR3 bases are TGTGCCAGCAGCGAGGGCAGGGGGACTAGCGGGATCTACGAGCAGTACTTC. Translated, it gives CASSEGRGTSGIYEQYF.

This clone was recorded a few times. This CDR3 reads CANSRGQGAKDTQYF. In nucleotides, the CDR3 is TGTGCCAACAGCCGTGGACAGGGGGCTAAAGATACGCAGTATTTT. This rearrangement joins TRBV7-5 to TRBJ2-3; the DNA was not used to check the table's D call, TRBD1. TRBV7-5 is a known pseudogene. The CDR3 sequence is 15 residues long.

The chain couples TRBV5-1 to TRBJ2-5, with D perhaps assigned TRBD1 or TRBD2 (5 bases each). V was pared by 4 bases and J by 1 base, with 11 bases between. Germline assignment: CDR1 SGHRS and CDR2 YFSETQ. CDR3 size: 14 residues. The CDR3 loop reads CASSLGTVQETQYF. For the CDR3, the DNA is TGCGCCAGCAGCCTCGGGACCGTCCAAGAGACCCAGTACTTC.

J is TRBJ1-5 and V is TRBV7-7; no reliable D call. The CDR3 consists of 15 residues. The V gene's germline CDR1 is SSHAT and CDR2 FNYEAQ (reference sequence). V was shortened by 5 bases and J by 1 base, with 12 bases between the two germline ends. The CDR3 loop is CASSLRHLSNQPQHF. Here the CDR3 DNA reads TGTGCCAGCAGCCTTCGACACCTCAGCAATCAGCCCCAGCATTTT. Supplemented by reference TRBV7-7 and TRBJ1-5, the full variable domain reads GAGVSQSPRYKVTKRGQDVTLRCDPISSHATLYWYQQALGQGPEFLTYFNYEAQPDKSGLPSDRFSAERPEGSISTLTIQRTEQRDSAMYRCASSLRHLSNQPQHFGDGTRLSIL.

This clone turned up a few times. This chain connects TRBV10-1 to TRBJ2-2; D is undetermined. Trimming pared 5 bases from V and 3 bases from J, leaving 7 bases between. CDR3 length: 13 amino acids. CDR1 and CDR2 (germline): WNHNN, SYGVQD (reference sequence). The CDR3 sequence is CASSLDYTGELFF. In DNA form, the CDR3 reads TGCGCCAGCAGTCTTGACTACACCGGGGAGCTGTTTTTT.

The chain uses TRBV19 and TRBJ2-3, with TRBD2 as a possible D gene (5 bases). CDR1 is LNHDA and CDR2 is SQIVND in the germline V gene (reference sequence). The CDR3 is 18 residues long. The ends were cut back, 7 bases at V and 0 bases at J, with 23 bases in the middle. CDR3 region: CASTYRASSISSTDTQYF. In DNA, the CDR3 is TGTGCCAGTACCTATAGGGCTAGCTCTATATCTAGCACAGATACGCAGTATTTT.

The chain couples TRBV6-8 to TRBJ1-2; TRBD1 aligns across 8 bases. CDR3 length: 13 amino acids. V shed 6 bases and J 4 bases; nucleotides not matched to a gene: 4. CDR1 is MNHGY, CDR2 SAAAGT, per germline. CDR3 sequence: CASRLDRVYGYTF. The CDR3, as DNA: TGTGCCAGCAGGCTGGACAGGGTCTATGGCTACACCTTC.

V usage is TRBV6-8 and J usage is TRBJ2-3; D is perhaps TRBD1 or TRBD2 (5 bases each). Trimming removed 6 bases at V and 2 bases at J, with 18 bases between. CDR1 MNHGY and CDR2 SAAAGT come from the germline V gene. CDR3 length: 16 residues. In DNA, the CDR3 is TGTGCCAGCAGCGGGTTAGACCGGGACCTCACAGATACGCAGTATTTT. Its protein product is CASSGLDRDLTDTQYF.

In this sample, this clone turned up a few times. This rearrangement joins TRBV19 to TRBJ1-5, with TRBD1 matching 9 bases. Germline loops: CDR1 LNHDA, CDR2 SQIVND (reference sequence). After removal of 6 bases from V and 0 bases from J, the junction contained 3 bases not matched to a gene. The CDR3 has 15 residues. The CDR3 nucleotides are TGTGCCAGTAGAGGGACAGGGTTTAGCAATCAGCCCCAGCATTTT. It is translated as CASRGTGFSNQPQHF.

The V and J genes are TRBV6-8 and TRBJ2-7, with 12 bases that match TRBD2. The germline V gene encodes CDR1 MNHGY and CDR2 SAAAGT. The CDR3 contains 14 residues. Trimming cost V 7 bases and J 3 bases; bases outside gene matches: 4. The CDR3 DNA reads as TGTGCCAGCATCGCTAGCGGGAGGGTCTACGAGCAGTACTTC. This sequence encodes CASIASGRVYEQYF.

This clone was counted once. The CDR3 protein is CASSPRVAGGPEQFF. The CDR3 DNA sequence: TGTGCCAGCAGCCCTCGGGTAGCGGGAGGTCCTGAGCAGTTCTTC. The rearrangement uses TRBV7-6 and TRBJ2-1, with 10 nucleotides matching TRBD2. The CDR3 covers 15 residues. Germline CDR1 SGHVS, CDR2 FNYEAQ. V was pared by 5 bases and J by 9 bases, with 10 bases of the junction left unmatched.

On this clone itself: Its ends do not fully match the called genes, so a read error is possible. The chain joins TRBV6-8 to TRBJ1-2, with TRBD1 identical over 8 bases. Germline lookup yields CDR1 MNHGY and CDR2 SAAAGT. The CDR3 spans 13 residues. The CDR3 DNA follows: TGTGCCATCAGTGTAGACAGGGGAAATGGCTACACCTTC. Translating gives CAISVDRGNGYTF.

This chain joins TRBV7-7 and TRBJ1-1, with 9 nucleotides matching TRBD1. From germline, CDR1 is SSHAT and CDR2 FNYEAQ (reference sequence). The V and J ends lost 5 bases and 4 bases, in that order; junction bases with no gene match: 8. The CDR3 contains 15 residues. The CDR3 loop is CASSPGTGRGTEAFF. The CDR3 DNA sequence: TGTGCCAGCAGCCCGGGGACAGGGCGGGGCACTGAAGCTTTCTTT. Complete variable domain (other parts from reference TRBV7-7 and TRBJ1-1): GAGVSQSPRYKVTKRGQDVTLRCDPISSHATLYWYQQALGQGPEFLTYFNYEAQPDKSGLPSDRFSAERPEGSISTLTIQRTEQRDSAMYRCASSPGTGRGTEAFFGQGTRLTVV.